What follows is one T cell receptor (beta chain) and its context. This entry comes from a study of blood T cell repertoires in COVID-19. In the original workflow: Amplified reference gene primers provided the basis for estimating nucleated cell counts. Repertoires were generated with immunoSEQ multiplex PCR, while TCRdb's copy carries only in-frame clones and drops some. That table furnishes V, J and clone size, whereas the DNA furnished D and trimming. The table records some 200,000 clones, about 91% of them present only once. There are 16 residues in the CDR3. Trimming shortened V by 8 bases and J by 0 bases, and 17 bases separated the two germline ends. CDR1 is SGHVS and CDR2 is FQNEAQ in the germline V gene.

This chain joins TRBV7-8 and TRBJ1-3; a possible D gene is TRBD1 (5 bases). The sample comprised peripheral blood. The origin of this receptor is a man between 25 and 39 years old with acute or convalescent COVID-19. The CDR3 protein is CASSWGLMYSGNTIYF. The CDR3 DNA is TGTGCCAGCTCATGGGGCCTTATGTACTCTGGAAACACCATATATTTT.